Below, 32 T cell receptor beta chains from the same sample are listed, as sequenced in a study of early T cells in non-severe SARS-CoV-2 infection. TCRdb itself ran the 5' RACE reads through MiXCR, one entry per CDR3 protein. The repertoire holds 27,000 or so distinct CDR3 sequences, with under 7.5% as singletons. The specimen sequenced was whole blood. These receptors were taken from an adult who was a healthcare worker with PCR-confirmed SARS-CoV-2 infection or an uninfected control (not recorded which).

This clonotype was counted at least ten times. The J gene is TRBJ2-7, the V gene TRBV19; TRBD1 agrees at 7 bases. The trim removed 8 bases at V and 4 bases at J, leaving 14 bases unmatched. Germline V gene sequence: CDR1 LNHDA, CDR2 SQIVND (reference sequence). The CDR3 loop spans 15 amino acids. CDR3 protein: CASARRQGTLYEQYF. The CDR3 DNA reads as TGTGCCAGTGCGAGGAGACAGGGTACCCTTTACGAGCAGTACTTC.

This clonotype was counted at least ten times. V and J are TRBV12-3 or TRBV12-4 and TRBJ2-7; D may be TRBD2 (6 bases). The CDR3 is made up of 13 amino acids. Trimming took 8 bases from V and 5 from J, leaving 16 bases between them. The CDR3 DNA follows: TGTGCCAGCGGAGGGAAGGTTCCCCACGAGCAGTACTTC. Its protein product is CASGGKVPHEQYF.

The rearrangement uses TRBV6-5 and TRBJ2-7; TRBD1 agrees at 7 bases. The CDR3 contains 15 residues. The V and J ends lost 0 bases and 1 base, in that order; junction bases with no gene match: 3. CDR1 and CDR2 (germline): MNHEY, SVGAGI. This CDR3 is CASSYSNRGSYEQYF. The CDR3, as DNA: TGTGCCAGCAGTTACTCGAACAGGGGATCCTACGAGCAGTACTTC.

This clonotype was seen repeatedly, ten times or more. This chain links TRBV7-2 with TRBJ1-1; unclear D gene. Trimming pared 4 bases from V and 1 base from J, leaving 10 bases between. Germline lookup yields CDR1 SGHTA and CDR2 FQGNSA. The CDR3 has 14 residues. This CDR3 is CASSWAGRNTEAFF. The CDR3 DNA reads as TGTGCCAGCAGCTGGGCGGGCCGGAACACTGAAGCTTTCTTT.

This clonotype has a handful of counts. The chain couples TRBV7-9 to TRBJ1-3, with D possibly matching TRBD1 (5 bases). This CDR3 is 15 amino acids long. Germline values: CDR1 SEHNR, CDR2 FQNEAQ (reference sequence). The V end lost 5 bases, the J end lost 1 base, and 12 bases lay between the germline ends. DNA of the CDR3: TGTGCCAGCAGCACCCGGCGGGGGTCTGGAAACACCATATATTTT. This codes for CASSTRRGSGNTIYF.

The chain combines TRBV6-2 or TRBV6-3 with TRBJ2-3, with unresolved D. V lost 6 bases, J lost 9 bases, and 13 bases lay in between. The CDR3 has 12 amino acids. Germline CDR1 is MNHEY and CDR2 is SVGEGT. CDR3 region: CASSPDGDTQYF. The CDR3 DNA reads TGTGCCAGCAGCCCGGACGGAGACACGCAGTATTTT.

The chain employs TRBV10-3 and TRBJ2-6; the D gene is possibly TRBD1 (6 bases). V lost 6 bases, J lost 8 bases, and 14 bases lay in between. Per germline, CDR1 ENHRY and CDR2 SYGVKD. The CDR3 is 14 amino acids. CDR3: CAIRQGTGSNVLTF. The CDR3 nucleotides read TGTGCCATCAGGCAGGGGACGGGGTCCAACGTCCTGACTTTC.

This clonotype was recorded at least ten times. The rearrangement joins TRBV12-3 or TRBV12-4 to TRBJ2-2, with D unclear. This CDR3 has 12 residues. Trimming left V 2 bases short and J 9 bases short, with 7 bases between. CDR3 amino acids: CASSLKVWELFF. CDR3 bases: TGTGCCAGCAGTTTAAAGGTCTGGGAGCTGTTTTTT.

Many counts were recorded for this clonotype. The chain carries TRBV20-1 and TRBJ2-7; D might be TRBD1 (6 bases). The length of the CDR3 is 11 residues. Trimming took off 7 bases at V and 5 bases at J, with 12 bases between the two ends. Looked up from germline, CDR1 is DFQATT and CDR2 is SNEGSKA (reference sequence). CDR3 sequence (DNA): TGCAGTGTCCCAGGGGACCACGAGCAGTACTTC. It yields the protein CSVPGDHEQYF.

The chain uses TRBV7-9 and TRBJ2-1; 7 positions agree with TRBD2. Germline loops: CDR1 SEHNR, CDR2 FQNEAQ (reference sequence). V dropped 4 bases and J dropped 3; count of bases not matched to a gene: 12. The CDR3 contains 17 residues. The CDR3 loop is CASSSGAGAIHYNEQFF. CDR3 sequence (DNA): TGTGCCAGCAGCTCCGGCGCGGGAGCGATCCACTACAATGAGCAGTTCTTC. The complete variable domain, with remaining parts taken from reference TRBV7-9 and TRBJ2-1, reads DTGVSQNPRHKITKRGQNVTFRCDPISEHNRLYWYRQTLGQGPEFLTYFQNEAQLEKSRLLSDRFSAERPKGSFSTLEIQRTEQGDSAMYLCASSSGAGAIHYNEQFFGPGTRLTVL.

This clonotype was seen repeatedly, ten times or more. The chain joins TRBV12-3 or TRBV12-4 to TRBJ2-3; 11 nucleotides align to TRBD2. V lost 5 bases to trimming and J lost 2 bases; unmatched junction nucleotides: 9. The CDR3 runs 17 residues. The CDR3 sequence: CASSPPPSGGNTDTQYF. In DNA form, the CDR3 reads TGTGCCAGCAGTCCCCCTCCTAGCGGGGGGAACACAGATACGCAGTATTTT.

This clonotype was counted ten times or more. The rearrangement joins TRBV28 to TRBJ2-1, with a tentative D call TRBD1 (6 bases). This CDR3 has 15 residues. CDR1 is MDHEN and CDR2 is SYDVKM in the germline V gene. V was clipped by 2 bases and J by 1 base, with 9 bases between them. CDR3 protein: CASSLGGASYNEQFF. The CDR3 bases are TGTGCCAGCAGTTTAGGGGGCGCGTCCTACAATGAGCAGTTCTTC.

This clonotype was found many times. The chain employs TRBV6-5 and TRBJ1-6; 7 bases fit TRBD1. Germline V lookup: CDR1 MNHEY, CDR2 SVGAGI. The CDR3 is 16 residues long. The J segment lost 5 bases and the V segment lost 5 bases, leaving 9 bases of the junction unmatched. The CDR3 sequence is CASSPTDRRHNSPLHF. The CDR3 region has the DNA TGTGCCAGCAGTCCCACGGACAGGCGGCATAATTCACCCCTCCACTTT.

This clonotype was detected only a few times. The V call is TRBV7-3, the J call TRBJ2-3, with D perhaps TRBD2 (6 bases). Germline-derived CDR1 and CDR2 are SGHTA and FQGTGA. The V gene lost 5 bases and the J gene lost 6 bases, with 12 bases spanning the gap. The CDR3 is made up of 13 amino acids. The CDR3 is CASSPGLEDTQYF. CDR3 sequence (DNA): TGTGCCAGCAGCCCGGGACTCGAGGATACGCAGTATTTT.

A word on this clonotype: A much larger clone is a single base away; this may be a read error. The chain uses TRBV6-6 and TRBJ1-4; 7 bases are a match to TRBD1. CDR1 and CDR2 from the germline V gene are MNHNY and SVGAGI (reference sequence). This CDR3 spans 13 amino acids. The CDR3 DNA follows: TGTGCCAACAGTCCCGGGACAGTAGAAAAACTGTTTTTT. Encoded protein: CANSPGTVEKLFF.

There are many counts of this clonotype. Relative to the germline gene, one junction end is altered; a read error may explain this. The rearrangement joins TRBV15 to TRBJ2-7, with D unresolved. The germline gives CDR1 LNHNV, CDR2 YYDKDF (reference sequence). The CDR3 has 16 amino acids. This CDR3 is CVTSRESAGVVYEQYF. The DNA for the CDR3 is TGTGTCACCAGCAGAGAGAGTGCAGGAGTAGTCTACGAGCAGTACTTC.

This clonotype was detected many times. This chain connects TRBV5-1 to TRBJ2-5; 13 nucleotides agree with TRBD2. The CDR3 sequence is 18 residues long. CDR1 SGHRS and CDR2 YFSETQ come from the germline V gene. V gave up 4 bases and J gave up 1 base; unmatched junction bases: 10. CDR3 sequence (DNA): TGCGCCAGCAGCATCGGGACTAGCGGGAAATCCTCCCAAGAGACCCAGTACTTC. This codes for CASSIGTSGKSSQETQYF. The entire variable domain, with the rest obtained from reference TRBV5-1 and TRBJ2-5, is as follows: KAGVTQTPRYLIKTRGQQVTLSCSPISGHRSVSWYQQTPGQGLQFLFEYFSETQRNKGNFPGRFSGRQFSNSRSEMNVSTLELGDSALYLCASSIGTSGKSSQETQYFGPGTRLLVL.

The V gene is TRBV4-2, the J gene TRBJ1-1; maybe TRBD1 (5 bases). CDR1 and CDR2 (germline): LGHNA, YNFKEQ. Trimming removed 1 base at V and 4 bases at J, with 10 bases between. The CDR3 consists of 14 residues. CDR3 sequence (DNA): TGTGCCAGCAGCCAAGCGTCAGGGATCACTGAAGCTTTCTTT. Its translation is CASSQASGITEAFF.

This clonotype was observed a few times. The chain recombines TRBV24-1 with TRBJ2-2; perhaps D is TRBD1 or TRBD2 (5 bases each). The germline V and J ends were trimmed by 5 bases and 0 bases, with 12 bases remaining between them. Germline loops: CDR1 KGHDR, CDR2 SFDVKD. The CDR3 contains 16 residues. This CDR3 reads CATSASGQSNTGELFF. The CDR3 nucleotides read TGTGCCACCAGTGCCTCGGGGCAGTCGAACACCGGGGAGCTGTTTTTT.

This clonotype was detected many times. The chain uses TRBV18 and TRBJ2-3, with 10 nucleotides matching TRBD2. Germline V CDR1 and CDR2: KGHSH, LQKENI. V shed 1 base, J shed 4 bases, and the junction held 5 bases outside the gene matches. The CDR3 consists of 16 residues. The CDR3 DNA reads as TGTGCCAGCTCACCACAAGCTAGCGGGGGTGCAGATACGCAGTATTTT. This encodes CASSPQASGGADTQYF.

The rearrangement links TRBV6-6 to TRBJ1-4, with 9 bases fitting TRBD1. The CDR3 has 14 residues. J lost 5 bases, V lost 6 bases, and 4 bases had no gene match. Germline values: CDR1 MNHNY, CDR2 SVGAGI (reference sequence). The CDR3 sequence: CASSWDRANEKLFF. In DNA, the CDR3 is TGTGCCAGCAGCTGGGACAGGGCCAATGAAAAACTGTTTTTT.

This clonotype was seen ten or more times. The chain uses TRBV6-5 and TRBJ2-1, with a possible D match to TRBD2 (6 bases). The CDR3 length is 17 residues. Trimming stripped 1 base from V and 6 bases from J, with 19 bases between. Germline V gives CDR1 MNHEY, CDR2 SVGAGI. CDR3 amino acids: CASSYLTLRGLFNEQFF. CDR3 in DNA: TGTGCCAGCAGTTACTTAACGCTGCGGGGCCTTTTCAATGAGCAGTTCTTC.

This clonotype was counted between two and nine times. In DNA, the CDR3 is TGTGCCAGCAGCTTGCGGTCGTCCCAGGATGAGCAGTTCTTC. Encoded protein: CASSLRSSQDEQFF. The chain couples TRBV7-2 to TRBJ2-1; D is uncertain. V shed 3 bases and J shed 8 bases, with 14 bases lying between them. Germline CDR1 SGHTA, CDR2 FQGNSA. CDR3 size: 14 residues. Drawing the rest from reference TRBV7-2 and TRBJ2-1, the complete variable domain is GAGVSQSPSNKVTEKGKDVELRCDPISGHTALYWYRQSLGQGLEFLIYFQGNSAPDKSGLPSDRFSAERTGGSVSTLTIQRTQQEDSAVYLCASSLRSSQDEQFFGPGTRLTVL.

The table lists this clonotype with a few counts. The J gene is TRBJ1-1, the V gene TRBV5-1, with 8 positions matching TRBD1. The V gene's germline CDR1 is SGHRS and CDR2 YFSETQ. This CDR3 comprises 16 residues. The V gene end was trimmed by 6 bases and the J gene end by 5 bases; junction bases not matched to a gene: 15. CDR3 amino acids: CASTPRQGAGWTEAFF. CDR3 nucleotide sequence: TGCGCCAGCACCCCTCGGCAGGGGGCTGGGTGGACTGAAGCTTTCTTT.

The genes are TRBV2 and TRBJ2-7; D is perhaps TRBD1 or TRBD2 (5 bases each). The CDR3 sequence is 15 residues long. Germline assignment: CDR1 SNHLY and CDR2 FYNNEI. Trimming pared 6 bases from V and 2 bases from J, leaving 17 bases between. In nucleotides, the CDR3 is TGTGCCAGCAGCCACCCGACCGGGGCTCCCTACGAGCAGTACTTC. Its protein product is CASSHPTGAPYEQYF.

The CDR3 sequence is CASSSSYTEAFF. For the CDR3, the DNA is TGTGCCAGCAGCTCCTCCTACACTGAAGCTTTCTTT. The rearrangement joins TRBV7-2 to TRBJ1-1; D not resolved. CDR1 is SGHTA, CDR2 FQGNSA, per germline. CDR3 length equals 12 residues. V dropped 4 bases and J dropped 3 bases, with 6 bases sitting between them.

This clonotype turned up a few times. The chain joins TRBV3-1 to TRBJ2-6; 7 bases align to TRBD1. This CDR3 spans 19 amino acids. With 3 bases clipped from V and 0 bases from J, the junction kept 11 bases outside the gene matches. The germline V gene encodes CDR1 LGHDT and CDR2 YNNKEL (reference sequence). This chain's CDR3 is CASSHFRDRHLSGANVLTF. The CDR3 DNA follows: TGTGCCAGCAGCCATTTCCGGGACAGACATCTCTCTGGGGCCAACGTCCTGACTTTC.

This clonotype has a count of ten or more. The CDR3 sequence is CASSRAENQPQHF. CDR3 DNA sequence: TGTGCCAGCAGCCGGGCAGAGAATCAGCCCCAGCATTTT. The gene calls are TRBV12-3 or TRBV12-4 and TRBJ1-5; no clear D. This CDR3 is built from 13 residues. Trimming pared 6 bases from V and 4 bases from J, leaving 10 bases between.

The sample holds many counts of this clonotype. The rearrangement joins TRBV19 to TRBJ1-2; D is unresolved. Germline V CDR1 and CDR2: LNHDA, SQIVND (reference sequence). This CDR3 has 15 residues. The ends were cut back, 5 bases at V and 10 bases at J, with 23 bases in the middle. The CDR3 loop reads CASSGVVAPRGAYTF. In DNA, the CDR3 is TGTGCCAGTAGTGGGGTCGTTGCCCCCCGGGGTGCCTACACCTTC.

This clonotype was counted ten times or more. The chain recombines TRBV27 with TRBJ1-1, with a possible D match to TRBD1 (5 bases). V shed 1 base and J shed 5 bases, with 11 bases lying between them. CDR3 length: 14 amino acids. Germline V gives CDR1 MNHEY, CDR2 SMNVEV (reference sequence). In nucleotides, the CDR3 is TGTGCCAGCAGTTTATACGGGGGGAGGACTGAAGCTTTCTTT. It specifies CASSLYGGRTEAFF.

This clonotype came up many times. This chain links TRBV7-2 with TRBJ1-2; D is undetermined. Germline V lookup: CDR1 SGHTA, CDR2 FQGNSA. V dropped 2 bases and J dropped 0 bases, with 4 bases sitting between them. The CDR3 is 13 residues long. CDR3 coding DNA: TGTGCCAGCAGCTTACAGCCTAACTATGGCTACACCTTC. Encoded protein: CASSLQPNYGYTF. Together with reference TRBV7-2 and TRBJ1-2, the CDR3 gives the full variable domain: GAGVSQSPSNKVTEKGKDVELRCDPISGHTALYWYRQSLGQGLEFLIYFQGNSAPDKSGLPSDRFSAERTGGSVSTLTIQRTQQEDSAVYLCASSLQPNYGYTFGSGTRLTVV.

This clonotype was recorded at least ten times. The chain has TRBV20-1 and TRBJ2-7, with 11 bases that match TRBD2. The germline CDR1 and CDR2 sequences are DFQATT and SNEGSKA (reference sequence). CDR3 length equals 14 residues. Germline trimming cut 0 bases from V and 6 bases from J; bases unmatched to any gene: 4. CDR3 residues: CSARDPSGGIEQYF. CDR3 nucleotides: TGCAGTGCTAGAGACCCTAGCGGGGGGATCGAGCAGTACTTC.